Below are 2 T cell receptor beta chains sequenced from a single sample in a study of blood T cells in healthy people across ages. PCR was performed a second time for about 7 to 12 cycles using a sample-barcoded 5' primer and a J-beta primer mix. TCRdb called the 5' RACE reads again in MiXCR, with one record for every CDR3 protein. The sample carries about 400,000 distinct CDR3 sequences, 52% recorded once. Sequenced input: blood. The receptors shown here come from a man between 60 and 75 years old in good health.

The DNA of the CDR3 is TGCAGTGCTCTAGCTACAGGGCCTGAAAAACTGTTTTTT. It specifies CSALATGPEKLFF. The chain is built from TRBV20-1 and TRBJ1-4; the D gene is possibly TRBD1 (6 bases). Trimming cost V 5 bases and J 7 bases, with 14 bases left between them. Germline loops: CDR1 DFQATT, CDR2 SNEGSKA (reference sequence). The CDR3 sequence is 13 residues long.

The genes are TRBV2 and TRBJ2-7; unclear D gene. CDR3 length: 16 residues. Trimming left V 2 bases short and J 3 bases short, with 17 bases between. The germline V gene encodes CDR1 SNHLY and CDR2 FYNNEI. CDR3 in amino acids: CASSEWIPKAFYEQYF. For the CDR3, the DNA is TGTGCCAGCAGTGAATGGATCCCTAAGGCGTTCTACGAGCAGTACTTC.